A selection of T cell receptor beta chains follows, all from one sample in a study of blood T cells in healthy people across ages. TCRdb reprocessed the 5' RACE reads with MiXCR, giving one entry per CDR3 protein. The sample yields under 2,000,000 distinct CDR3 sequences, approximately 50% seen once. Sequenced material: blood. The receptors stem from a woman in her thirties or forties in good health. The CDR3 runs from the conserved cysteine through the conserved F or W. A D gene is named only where the DNA matches it firmly. The size of a clone is reported for some rows only, either as once, few or many, or as a class for expanded clones.

clone size | J gene | D gene | V gene | CDR3 DNA | CDR3 protein
few | TRBJ2-7 | . | TRBV6-5 | TGTGCCAGCAGTGGGACGTTGAGCTCCTACGAGCAGTACTTC | CASSGTLSSYEQYF
. | TRBJ2-6 | . | TRBV7-8 | TGTGCCAGCACCCACTTGGGACTGAACTCTGGGGCCAACGTCCTGACTTTC | CASTHLGLNSGANVLTF
once | TRBJ2-5 | TRBD2 | TRBV10-3 | TGTGCCATCAGTGAGGCCGCACTAGCGGGGGGGCGGTATTCTGTGACCCAGTACTTC | CAISEAALAGGRYSVTQYF
few | TRBJ2-5 | TRBD1 | TRBV12-3/TRBV12-4 | TGTGCCAGCAGTACGGAACGGCCGGGACAGCTGGAGACCCAGTACTTC | CASSTERPGQLETQYF
. | TRBJ2-5 | . | TRBV28 | TGTGCCAGCAGTTACGACATCCAAGAGACCCAGTACTTC | CASSYDIQETQYF
few | TRBJ2-4 | TRBD1 | TRBV6-2/TRBV6-3 | TGTGCCAGCAGGGAAGGGACAGGGGGTATGGCCAAAAACATTCAGTACTTC | CASREGTGGMAKNIQYF
. | TRBJ1-2 | . | TRBV7-9 | TGTGCCAGCAGCCCAGACCCGGGCTACACCTTC | CASSPDPGYTF
. | TRBJ2-3 | . | TRBV29-1 | TGCAGCGCTGAGACAGGTCGTAGCACAGATACGCAGTATTTT | CSAETGRSTDTQYF
. | TRBJ2-5 | . | TRBV9 | TGTGCCAGCAGCGGCCCGAGCAGCCAGACCCAGTACTTC | CASSGPSSQTQYF
few | TRBJ2-7 | . | TRBV12-3/TRBV12-4 | TGTGCCAGCAGGGGGCGGGAAGACCAATTCCACGAGCAGTACTTC | CASRGREDQFHEQYF
. | TRBJ2-7 | TRBD2 | TRBV20-1 | TGCAGTGCGAGGACTAGCGGGTGGGGCGAGCAGTACTTC | CSARTSGWGEQYF
few | TRBJ2-7 | TRBD1 | TRBV12-5 | TGTGCTAGTGTTCCGACAGGGCACTCCTACGAGCAGTACTTC | CASVPTGHSYEQYF
once | TRBJ2-5 | . | TRBV11-2 | TGTGCCAGCAGCTCCGGGACCTTGAAGTACTTC | CASSSGTLKYF
. | TRBJ2-3 | . | TRBV6-1 | TGTGCCAGCAGTAGGGGGGCGAGTATCACAGATACGCAGTATTTT | CASSRGASITDTQYF
few | TRBJ2-7 | TRBD2 | TRBV6-5 | TGTGCCAGCAGTTACTCAGCTAGCGGGGGGTCAGATACCCAGTACTTC | CASSYSASGGSDTQYF
. | TRBJ1-1 | . | TRBV29-1 | TGCAGCGTTGATCTGGGGGCTGGCACTGAAGCTTTCTTT | CSVDLGAGTEAFF
few | TRBJ2-2 | TRBD2 | TRBV4-3 | TGCGCCAGCAGCCAGGGGCTAGCGGGGATCACCGGGGAGCTGTTTTTT | CASSQGLAGITGELFF
. | TRBJ1-1 | . | TRBV20-1 | TGCAGTGCTAGAGCCCCGGGGGGCTGGAACACTGAAGCTTTCTTT | CSARAPGGWNTEAFF
. | TRBJ1-2 | . | TRBV29-1 | TGCAGCGTTGATTCCGGGACGTCGAACTATGGCTACACCTTC | CSVDSGTSNYGYTF
. | TRBJ2-5 | TRBD2 | TRBV5-1 | TGCGCCAGCAGCTTGAACCGCGGGGGGGTCGATGAGCAGTACTTC | CASSLNRGGVDEQYF
. | TRBJ1-4 | TRBD1 | TRBV25-1 | TGTGCCAGCAGTGAATCCCCCAGGGGGCAGACGGGTGAAAAACTGTTTTTT | CASSESPRGQTGEKLFF
. | TRBJ2-3 | TRBD2 | TRBV20-1 | TGCAGTGCTAGGGGGCCCGGAACGGGGGGATACACAGATACGCAGTATTTT | CSARGPGTGGYTDTQYF
. | TRBJ1-1 | . | TRBV5-6 | TGTGCCAGCAGCCCGGCCGGTTTGGCTTACACTGAAGCTTTCTTT | CASSPAGLAYTEAFF
. | TRBJ2-7 | TRBD1 | TRBV6-2/TRBV6-3 | TGTGCCAGCACCTTGACAGGGGGCGAGCAGTACTTC | CASTLTGGEQYF
. | TRBJ1-1 | . | TRBV7-9 | TGTGCCAGCAGCTCGTCAGGACGGATGAACACTGAAGCTTTCTTT | CASSSSGRMNTEAFF
few | TRBJ2-3 | . | TRBV5-6 | TGTGCCAGCAGCCCGGAGGGGATTGGAGATACGCAGTATTTT | CASSPEGIGDTQYF
few | TRBJ2-3 | . | TRBV9 | TGTGCCAGCAGTATTAGTCTCGGCCCCACAGATACGCAGTATTTT | CASSISLGPTDTQYF
. | TRBJ1-2 | . | TRBV28 | TGTGCCAGCAGATCAGGGACGGTTAACTATGGCTACACCTTC | CASRSGTVNYGYTF
. | TRBJ2-7 | TRBD1 | TRBV6-2/TRBV6-3 | TGTGCCAGCAGTTACTGGGGCCCGGGACAGGGGGCATACGAGCAGTACTTC | CASSYWGPGQGAYEQYF
. | TRBJ2-5 | TRBD1 | TRBV20-1 | TGCAGTGCTATCCGGGACAGAACTCAAGAGACCCAGTACTTC | CSAIRDRTQETQYF
. | TRBJ2-4 | TRBD2 | TRBV2 | TGTGCCAGCAGGGCCAACGTAGGGAGGGTCAAAAACATTCAGTACTTC | CASRANVGRVKNIQYF
. | TRBJ2-1 | TRBD1 | TRBV12-3/TRBV12-4 | TGTGCCAGCAGATCAAGGGACAGGGACGAGCAGTTCTTC | CASRSRDRDEQFF
. | TRBJ2-4 | TRBD1 | TRBV20-1 | TGCAGTGCTCCTTCCGGGACAGGGAGGTCAGAAGCCAAAAACATTCAGTACTTC | CSAPSGTGRSEAKNIQYF
. | TRBJ2-7 | . | TRBV5-1 | TGCGCCAGCAGCTTGTATTTTCGACAGGAGGTTTCCTACGAGCAGTACTTC | CASSLYFRQEVSYEQYF
. | TRBJ2-1 | . | TRBV6-2/TRBV6-3 | TGTGCCAGCGGCAGGGGTCAGGGGCAGAACAATGAGCAGTTCTTC | CASGRGQGQNNEQFF
. | TRBJ1-2 | . | TRBV20-1 | TGCAGTGCTAGAGGCCTCAGGGTTGTAAGCTATGGCTACACCTTC | CSARGLRVVSYGYTF
. | TRBJ2-3 | . | TRBV4-3 | TGCGCCAGCAGCCAAGGGAGCCCCGTACCTCGCGGGCAACTCACAGATACGCAGTATTTT | CASSQGSPVPRGQLTDTQYF
. | TRBJ2-3 | TRBD2 | TRBV5-1 | TGCGCCAGCAGCTTGGCTAGGACTAGCGGGTACACAGATACGCAGTATTTT | CASSLARTSGYTDTQYF
many | TRBJ2-1 | . | TRBV5-1 | TGTGCCAGCAGCTTAGATGGGGGTAGCTACAATGAGCAGTTCTTC | CASSLDGGSYNEQFF
once | TRBJ1-2 | . | TRBV7-9 | TGTGCCAGCAGCTTAGCAGGGGCTACCTATGGCTACACCTTC | CASSLAGATYGYTF
. | TRBJ2-6 | . | TRBV12-3/TRBV12-4 | TGTGCCAGCAGTTTTCCCGCCTACCCCTCAGGCACTGGGGCCAACGTCCTGACTTTC | CASSFPAYPSGTGANVLTF
. | TRBJ2-1 | TRBD2 | TRBV7-7 | TGTGCTAGCAGCTTGGCCCGGGGGGGCCAGAATGAGCAGTTCTTC | CASSLARGGQNEQFF
few | TRBJ1-5 | . | TRBV10-2 | TGCGCCAGCAGGAGGGGGGAGGGGCCCCAGCATTTT | CASRRGEGPQHF
. | TRBJ2-1 | . | TRBV7-2 | TGTGCCAGCAGCTACCGGGCCCTAAACAATGAGCAGTTCTTC | CASSYRALNNEQFF
. | TRBJ2-1 | . | TRBV2 | TGTGCCAGCAGTGAAGCTCCTGGGATCAATGAGCAGTTCTTC | CASSEAPGINEQFF
. | TRBJ1-4 | TRBD1 | TRBV29-1 | TGCAGCGTGAGACCGGGACAGGGGGTTGAGAAACTGTTTTTT | CSVRPGQGVEKLFF
few | TRBJ2-5 | TRBD2 | TRBV15 | TGTGCCACCAGCAGAGACGGGGGGATGCAAGAGACCCAGTACTTC | CATSRDGGMQETQYF
. | TRBJ2-4 | TRBD1 | TRBV19 | TGTGCCGCCCGACCTGGTGGGGGCAGGGGGCAAATGGGCATTCAGTACTTC | CAARPGGGRGQMGIQYF
few | TRBJ2-4 | TRBD1 | TRBV6-5 | TGTGCCAGCAGTTCCGACAGGGGGGTAAACATTCAGTACTTC | CASSSDRGVNIQYF
. | TRBJ2-7 | . | TRBV7-9 | TGTGCCAGCAGCCCTCTAGGAGGGGTCCCCACCTACGAGCAGTACTTC | CASSPLGGVPTYEQYF
. | TRBJ1-4 | . | TRBV16 | TGTGCCAGCAGCCGAACGGGGACCCTTAATGAAAAACTGTTTTTT | CASSRTGTLNEKLFF
. | TRBJ1-2 | . | TRBV20-1 | TGCAGTGCTAGAGTAGGGGGCTATGGCTACACCTTC | CSARVGGYGYTF
. | TRBJ2-3 | TRBD2 | TRBV6-2/TRBV6-3 | TGTGCCAGCAGTTACCGGGGACTAGCGGGGGGCTCAGATACGCAGTATTTT | CASSYRGLAGGSDTQYF
few | TRBJ2-3 | TRBD2 | TRBV24-1 | TGTGCCACCAGTGATAGGACTAGCGGGGACACAGATACGCAGTATTTT | CATSDRTSGDTDTQYF
. | TRBJ1-2 | TRBD1 | TRBV11-1 | TGTGCCAGCAGCCCGGAGGACAGGGTCTACACCTTC | CASSPEDRVYTF
. | TRBJ2-1 | . | TRBV4-3 | TGCGCCAGCAGCCAAGGTGAGGCTTGGGAGCAGTTCTTC | CASSQGEAWEQFF
. | TRBJ2-7 | . | TRBV4-3 | TGCGCCAGCAGCCAAGACCGGGACACCTCCTACGAGCAGTACTTC | CASSQDRDTSYEQYF
. | TRBJ2-7 | . | TRBV6-6 | TGTGCCAGCAGTGAGAGGACAGAGAGCCCCTACGAGCAGTACTTC | CASSERTESPYEQYF
. | TRBJ1-1 | . | TRBV12-3/TRBV12-4 | TGTGCCAGCAGTTTAGGGTCGGCAGGGGACACTGAAGCTTTCTTT | CASSLGSAGDTEAFF